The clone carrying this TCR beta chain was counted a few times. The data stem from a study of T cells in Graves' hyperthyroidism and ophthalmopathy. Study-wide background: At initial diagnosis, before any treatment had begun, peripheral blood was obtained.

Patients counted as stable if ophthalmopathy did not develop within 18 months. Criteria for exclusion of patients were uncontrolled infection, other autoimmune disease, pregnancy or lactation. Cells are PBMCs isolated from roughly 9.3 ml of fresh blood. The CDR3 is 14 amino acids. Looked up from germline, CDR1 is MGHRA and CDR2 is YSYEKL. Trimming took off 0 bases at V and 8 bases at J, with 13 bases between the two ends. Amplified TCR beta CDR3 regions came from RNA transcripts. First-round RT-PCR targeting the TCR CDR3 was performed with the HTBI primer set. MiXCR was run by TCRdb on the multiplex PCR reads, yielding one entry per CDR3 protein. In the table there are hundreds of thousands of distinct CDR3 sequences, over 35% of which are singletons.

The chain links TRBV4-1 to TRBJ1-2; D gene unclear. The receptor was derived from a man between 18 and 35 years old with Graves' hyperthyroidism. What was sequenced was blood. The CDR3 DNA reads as TGCGCCAGCAGCCAAGAAGGCGCATCACGAGGCTACACCTTC. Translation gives CASSQEGASRGYTF.